The rows below give T cell receptor beta chains drawn from one sample of a study of a mutant IDH1 vaccine in newly diagnosed glioma. This table comes from immunoSEQ multiplex PCR, and its TCRdb copy is limited to in-frame clones, with some not included. The repertoire holds about 68,000 clones, less than 85% seen once, with about 7.5% in the top ten. The sequencing here drew on PBMCs, taken from a glioma patient treated with radiotherapy, temozolomide or both. The receptors here all came from a man aged 50-59 years with glioma. Each CDR3 is given without its conserved first and last residue.

>12|TRBJ1-4|TRBV5-1
ASSPGQGREKLF
>12|TRBJ1-1|TRBV18
ASSPGAAGTEAF
>12|TRBJ1-1|TRBV2
ASSRDRGIAEAF
>13|TRBJ2-3|TRBV6-5
ASSSRTGTRDTQY
>11|TRBJ2-7|TRBV14
ASSPGTYYEQY
>11|TRBJ1-5|TRBV28
ALARVSNQPQH
>13|TRBJ1-2|TRBV19
ASSIPTGVGDGYT
>13|TRBJ1-6|TRBV4-2
ASSQEAGYNSPLH
>13|TRBJ1-5|TRBV6-5
ASREGGAGNQPQH
>11|TRBJ2-2|TRBV29-1
SYHRGATGELF
>10|TRBJ2-5|TRBV7-6
ASSPDQETQY
>11|TRBJ1-4|TRBV4-3
ASSQTLREKLF
>13|TRBJ1-4|TRBV25-1
ASSDSGTVNEKLF
>15|TRBJ2-2|TRBV9
ASSVDFPRGSVGELF
>12|TRBJ1-6|TRBV5-4
ASSPDMSDSPLH
>11|TRBJ1-2|TRBV14
ASSPRQTDGYT
>16|TRBJ2-3|TRBV5-6
ASSYWTSGGFRGDTQY
>14|TRBJ2-1|TRBV27
ASSFGGTSGYNEQF
>11|TRBJ2-1|TRBV14
ASSRLGSGVTF
>12|TRBJ1-1|TRBV10-2
ASSEPGLNTEAF
>11|TRBJ1-2|TRBV10-3
AISEDANYGYT
>12|TRBJ1-4|TRBV6-5
ASRRGATNEKLF
>9|TRBJ1-2|TRBV27
GAGTGYGYT
>12|TRBJ1-5|TRBV27
ASQVQGPDQPQH
>12|TRBJ1-1|TRBV7-2
ASSGWTGTTEAF
>11|TRBJ1-2|TRBV7-9
ASSPPGNYGYT
>9|TRBJ2-5|TRBV14
ASSGAGTQY
>9|TRBJ2-5|TRBV20-1
SPGGEQTQY
>14|TRBJ1-2|TRBV28
ASTDRSGTANYGYT
>13|TRBJ2-1|TRBV28
ASRVDREPYNEQF
>10|TRBJ2-5|TRBV30
AWARGGETQY
>13|TRBJ1-2|TRBV5-5
ASSPKVFRNYGYT
>12|TRBJ2-5|TRBV7-9
ASSLRRGAETQY
>13|TRBJ2-7|TRBV6-1
ASRMGGQGTYEQY
>14|TRBJ2-7|TRBV2
ASSHPVTGGAYEQY
>11|TRBJ2-5|TRBV5-1
ASSAGREETQY
>13|TRBJ1-2|TRBV9
ASSVGTGSGYGYT
>9|TRBJ2-1|TRBV20-1
SAYRAAEQF
>10|TRBJ1-3|TRBV14
ASSQDLSPRD
>13|TRBJ2-2|TRBV5-1
ASTTGGANTGELF
>15|TRBJ1-5|TRBV10-1
ASSEPRDTFSNQPQH
>15|TRBJ2-5|TRBV29-1
SVEDTSGGARGETQY
>13|TRBJ2-7|TRBV18
ASSPRVGGTYEQY
>13|TRBJ1-5|TRBV4-1
ASSQVWDAGQPQH